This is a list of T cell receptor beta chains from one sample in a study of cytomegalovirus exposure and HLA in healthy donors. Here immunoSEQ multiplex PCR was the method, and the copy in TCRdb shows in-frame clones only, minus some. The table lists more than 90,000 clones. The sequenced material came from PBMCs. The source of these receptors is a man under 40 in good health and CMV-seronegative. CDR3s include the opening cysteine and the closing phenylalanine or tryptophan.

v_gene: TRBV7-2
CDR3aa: CASTGQVGAEAFF

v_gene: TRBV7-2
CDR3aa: CASSTQFNGYTF

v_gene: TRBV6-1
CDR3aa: CASSVSGGPQETQYF

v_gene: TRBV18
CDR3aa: CASSPVQGSTGELFF

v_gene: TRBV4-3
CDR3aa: CASSQDSRANTGELFF

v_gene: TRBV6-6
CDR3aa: CASIPGTMNTEAFF

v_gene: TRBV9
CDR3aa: CASSSRGTGNTIYF

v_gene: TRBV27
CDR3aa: CASSLDRRGKLFF

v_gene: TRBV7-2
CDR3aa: CASSFAGGPGTDTQYF

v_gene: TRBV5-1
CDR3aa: CASSQDGHNEKLFF

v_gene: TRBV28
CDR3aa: CASSSTGTGGSRDGYTF

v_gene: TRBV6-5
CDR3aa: CASSPTIASYNEQFF

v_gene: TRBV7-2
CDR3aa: CASSLERPRASTDTQYF

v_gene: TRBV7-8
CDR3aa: CASSSTGYGYTF

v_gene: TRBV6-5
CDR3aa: CASSYGAGTLYYGYTF

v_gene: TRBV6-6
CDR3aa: CASSYQHEDEQFF

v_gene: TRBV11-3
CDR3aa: CASSRGAAYEQYF

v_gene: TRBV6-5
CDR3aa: CASSRDSFSYEQYF

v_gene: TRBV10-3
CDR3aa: CAISASQGAYNEQFF

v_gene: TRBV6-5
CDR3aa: CASSYVTGWENTEAFF

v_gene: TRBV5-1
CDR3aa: CASSEKYLVRGSYEQYF

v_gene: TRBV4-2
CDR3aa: CASSQDKGRGGRGGFDTQYF

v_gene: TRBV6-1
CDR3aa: CASSTQVAGTGELFF

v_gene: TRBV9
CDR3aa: CASSVSPGAGANVLTF

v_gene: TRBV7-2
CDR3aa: CASSVGGGRGFYGYTF

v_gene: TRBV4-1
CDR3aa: CASSQDSNRATGFVSLNEKLFF

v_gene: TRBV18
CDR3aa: CASSLNAGGREPQHF

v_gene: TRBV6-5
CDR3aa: CATKQSGSETQYF

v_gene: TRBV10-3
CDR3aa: CAISESRQGANTEAFF

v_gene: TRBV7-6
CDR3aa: CASSLTLAGAANTGELFF

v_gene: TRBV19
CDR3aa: CASSETVNTEAFF

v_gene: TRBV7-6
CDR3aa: CASSLDWRGGETQYF

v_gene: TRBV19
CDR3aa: CASSIGGSYEQYF

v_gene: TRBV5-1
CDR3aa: CASTTDYYGYTF

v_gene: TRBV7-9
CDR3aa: CASGQNTGELFF

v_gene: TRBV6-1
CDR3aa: CASRVWLNTEAFF

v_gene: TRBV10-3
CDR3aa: CAISEGGGAVETQYF

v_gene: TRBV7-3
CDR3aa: CASSLQGGSTDTQYF

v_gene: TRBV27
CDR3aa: CASTFDGSSYNEQFF

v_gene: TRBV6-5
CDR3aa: CASSYSGGANYGYTF

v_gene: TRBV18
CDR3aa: CASSPPGTGDYGYTF

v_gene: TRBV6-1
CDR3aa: CASSASDRGREKLFF

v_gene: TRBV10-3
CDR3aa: CAINPGQGQFEQYF

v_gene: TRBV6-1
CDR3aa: CASRDSPPYHNEQFF

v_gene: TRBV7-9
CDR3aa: CASSPRGGLEQYF

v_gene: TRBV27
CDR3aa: CASSPGLGSNQPQHF